These T cell receptor beta chains were read from a single sample in a study of blood T cell repertoires in COVID-19. Profiling relied on immunoSEQ multiplex PCR, and the TCRdb table lists in-frame clones only, not all of them. The sample includes tens of thousands of clones, roughly 86% of them seen just once. Sequenced input: peripheral blood. The receptors were sampled from a man aged 50 or older with active COVID-19. Each CDR3 is given with its conserved first and last residue. D genes are given only for firm matches. Size is omitted from some rows. Given values are once, few, many or a class for expanded clones.

TRBJ2-1	-	-	TRBV7-8	TGTGCCAGCAGCTCTTTCAGAATCAGCTCCTACAATGAGCAGTTCTTC	CASSSFRISSYNEQFF
TRBJ1-2	-	TRBD1	TRBV3-1/TRBV3-2	TGTGCCAGCAGGCAGGGGGCAGAGTATGGCTACACCTTC	CASRQGAEYGYTF
TRBJ1-2	-	-	TRBV3-1/TRBV3-2	TGTGCCAGCAGCCCGGGGGGAGGACAGAAAGCTGGCTACACCTTC	CASSPGGGQKAGYTF
TRBJ2-1	once	TRBD1	TRBV24-1	TGTGCCACCAGTGATTCGGACAGGGCTGGCTACAATGAGCAGTTCTTC	CATSDSDRAGYNEQFF
TRBJ2-5	-	-	TRBV5-1	TGCGCCAGCAGCTTGGTGGGGCGGCTGGGGGAGACCCAGTACTTC	CASSLVGRLGETQYF
TRBJ1-2	-	TRBD1	TRBV4-2	TGTGCCAGCAGCCAAGTAGTGGACAGGAGCTATGGCTACACCTTC	CASSQVVDRSYGYTF
TRBJ2-2	-	TRBD1	TRBV6-4	TGTGCCAGCAGGGTTTGGACAGGCCGGGCCGGGGAGCTGTTTTTT	CASRVWTGRAGELFF
TRBJ2-7	-	-	TRBV4-2	TGTGCCAGCAGCCACCCCTATTACGAGCAGTACTTC	CASSHPYYEQYF
TRBJ2-1	-	TRBD2	TRBV5-8	TGTGCCACCTCACTAGCGGGGGGGCCCGACGAGCAGTTCTTC	CATSLAGGPDEQFF
TRBJ2-7	-	-	TRBV18	TGTGCCAGCTCACCATACACAGACCGGTACGAGCAGTACTTC	CASSPYTDRYEQYF
TRBJ2-3	-	-	TRBV18	TGTGCCAGCTCACCGGAACAGACCACAGATACGCAGTATTTT	CASSPEQTTDTQYF
TRBJ2-5	once	TRBD2	TRBV19	TGTAACGCGGGGGAAGTGGCTCGGGAGACCCAGTACTTC	CNAGEVARETQYF
TRBJ1-2	-	-	TRBV28	TGTGCCAGCAGCTTAGAGGTCTTTGGCTACACCTTC	CASSLEVFGYTF
TRBJ1-1	once	-	TRBV7-9	TGTGCCAGCAGCTTAGATAGAGTCAGAGGAACTGAAGCTTTCTTT	CASSLDRVRGTEAFF
TRBJ2-7	-	TRBD2	TRBV6-1	TGTGCCAGCAGTGATGGTTCGGCGGGGGGTGGCGAGCAGTACTTC	CASSDGSAGGGEQYF
TRBJ1-2	-	TRBD1	TRBV10-1	TGCGCCGTCCTGTCCCGGGACAGAGCCTATGGCTACACCTTC	CAVLSRDRAYGYTF
TRBJ2-3	-	TRBD2	TRBV9	TGTGCCAGCAGTGGCGGACTAGCGTGGGACACAGATACGCAGTATTTT	CASSGGLAWDTDTQYF
TRBJ1-2	-	-	TRBV3-1/TRBV3-2	TGTGCCAGCAGCCCCCTGGGGGGGGCCTATGGCTACACCTTC	CASSPLGGAYGYTF
TRBJ1-4	-	-	TRBV6-6	TGTGCCAGCAGTTACTCGGCACCTAATGAAAAACTGTTTTTT	CASSYSAPNEKLFF
TRBJ2-1	-	TRBD2	TRBV5-4	TGTGCCAGCAGCTCCCCTAGCGGGGACAATGAGCAGTTCTTC	CASSSPSGDNEQFF
TRBJ1-3	-	TRBD1	TRBV6-1	TGTGCCAGCAGTGGATGGGACAGACCCTCTGGAAACACCATATATTTT	CASSGWDRPSGNTIYF
TRBJ1-2	-	-	TRBV30	TGTGCCTGGACCATGGGCCCATATGGCTACACCTTC	CAWTMGPYGYTF
TRBJ1-4	-	-	TRBV5-6	TGTGCCAGCAGCTTCAGGGGCCTTAATGAAAAACTGTTTTTT	CASSFRGLNEKLFF
TRBJ2-3	-	TRBD2	TRBV7-3	TGTGCCAGCAGCCTATCGGAGCGGGGGGCAAGGACGCAGTATTTT	CASSLSERGARTQYF
TRBJ2-1	-	-	TRBV6-5	TGTGCCAGCAGTTACTCACCTGATCGGAATGAGCAGTTCTTC	CASSYSPDRNEQFF
TRBJ2-3	-	-	TRBV7-9	TGTGCCAGCAGCCCCCGGACTATAACTGATACGCAGTATTTT	CASSPRTITDTQYF
TRBJ2-5	-	TRBD2	TRBV2	TGTGCCAGCAGTGAATCGGCGGGGGGGCCGGAGACCCAGTACTTC	CASSESAGGPETQYF
TRBJ1-5	few	-	TRBV27	TGTGCCAGCAGTCTCGGGACACTTAGCAATCAGCCCCAGCATTTT	CASSLGTLSNQPQHF
TRBJ2-7	-	TRBD2	TRBV13	TGTGCCAGCAGCTTAGGCCTAGCGGGGGGCGTATACGAGCAGTACTTC	CASSLGLAGGVYEQYF
TRBJ1-1	-	-	TRBV5-8	TGTGCCAGCAGCTTGGCATACCAGGTGCGCATTGAAGCTTTCTTT	CASSLAYQVRIEAFF
TRBJ1-4	-	TRBD1	TRBV15	TGTGCCACCTCGATACCGGGACAGGGTAATGAAAAACTGTTTTTT	CATSIPGQGNEKLFF
TRBJ1-4	-	TRBD1	TRBV18	TGTGCCAGCTCACCCCGGGCAGGGGGCTCGTCTTACGAAAAACTGTTTTTT	CASSPRAGGSSYEKLFF
TRBJ2-7	-	-	TRBV4-1	TGCGCCAGCAGCCAAGATCGGAGACAGTCCTACGAGCAGTACTTC	CASSQDRRQSYEQYF
TRBJ1-2	-	TRBD1	TRBV6-5	TGTGCCAGCAGTTACGGACAGGGGCATGGCTACACCTTC	CASSYGQGHGYTF
TRBJ2-3	-	TRBD2	TRBV6-1	TGTGCCAGCAGTGCAAGAGTCGGGGGGATGGGCACAGATACGCAGTATTTT	CASSARVGGMGTDTQYF
TRBJ1-2	-	-	TRBV15	TGTGCCACCAGCAGAGATCAGGGGAACTATGGCTACACCTTC	CATSRDQGNYGYTF
TRBJ2-7	-	-	TRBV5-6	TGTGCCAGCAGCTCCCTCTCCTACGAGCAGTACTTC	CASSSLSYEQYF